Each of the 15 T cell receptor beta chains below was sequenced from the same sample in a study of T-cell reconstitution after alpha-beta-depleted transplantation in children. TCRbeta library construction was performed incorporating unique molecular identifiers. TCRdb called the PCR reads again in MiXCR, with one record for every CDR3 protein. The table lists about 230,000 distinct CDR3 sequences, more than 10% of them singletons. Specimen: PBMCs from the stem cell graft donor, collected from the stem cell graft. Receptor source: a human donor who donated a stem cell graft to a child with acute lymphoblastic leukemia.

This clonotype was seen just once. A much larger clone lies one base from this, so it may be a read error. The V call is TRBV5-6, the J call TRBJ2-7, with 8 nucleotides matching TRBD2. This CDR3 comprises 14 residues. The ends lost 4 bases at V and 1 base at J; junction bases unmatched: 4. Per germline, CDR1 SGHDT and CDR2 YYEEEE. CDR3 loop: CASSQGGRSYEQYF. DNA for the CDR3: TGTGCCAGCAGCCAGGGCGGGAGGTCCTACGAGCAGTACTTC.

This clonotype was picked up a small number of times. The chain is built from TRBV5-1 and TRBJ2-7; 8 bases match TRBD2. In germline, CDR1 is SGHRS, CDR2 YFSETQ. The CDR3 runs to 15 residues. V shed 4 bases and J 5 bases; nucleotides not matched to a gene: 11. CDR3 sequence: CASSPGTSKIHEQYF. The CDR3 bases are TGCGCCAGCAGCCCGGGGACTAGTAAAATCCACGAGCAGTACTTC.

This clonotype was counted only a few times. This chain joins TRBV4-3 and TRBJ2-7; 8 bases match TRBD1. The CDR3 extends over 14 amino acids. Germline CDR1 reads LGHNA; CDR2 reads YSLEER. The J segment lost 2 bases and the V segment lost 4 bases, leaving 4 bases of the junction unmatched. The CDR3: CASSPEQGAYEQYF. In DNA form, the CDR3 reads TGCGCCAGCAGCCCCGAACAGGGGGCCTACGAGCAGTACTTC.

The chain recombines TRBV9 with TRBJ2-7, with TRBD2 identical over 7 bases. Germline CDR1 SGDLS, CDR2 YYNGEE. The CDR3 has 14 residues. V lost 0 bases and J lost 5; bases outside the gene matches: 5. CDR3 loop: CASSVDGGGHEQYF. In DNA, the CDR3 is TGTGCCAGCAGCGTAGACGGGGGAGGGCACGAGCAGTACTTC.

In the case of this clonotype: A single base separates this from a much larger clone, so it may be a read error. V gene TRBV7-9 combines with J gene TRBJ1-1; D is unclear. CDR1 is SEHNR, CDR2 FQNEAQ, per germline (reference sequence). The V gene lost 3 bases and the J gene lost 1 base, with 12 bases spanning the gap. The length of the CDR3 is 15 residues. DNA of the CDR3: TGTGCCAGCAGCTTTGACGGCCAGTGGAACACTGAAGCTTTCTTT. Translating it yields CASSFDGQWNTEAFF.

This clonotype has ten or more counts. CDR3: CASSLKAGASTGELFF. CDR3 nucleotides: TGCGCCAGCAGCTTGAAAGCAGGGGCTAGCACCGGGGAGCTGTTTTTT. J is TRBJ2-2 and V is TRBV5-1, with TRBD1 as a possible D gene (6 bases). The CDR3 contains 16 residues. Germline V gives CDR1 SGHRS, CDR2 YFSETQ. Trimming removed 1 base from V and 4 bases from J, with 14 bases in between.

The sample holds many counts of this clonotype. The chain combines TRBV20-1 with TRBJ2-7, with 9 bases that match TRBD2. The germline V gene encodes CDR1 DFQATT and CDR2 SNEGSKA (reference sequence). CDR3 size: 15 residues. The J segment lost 3 bases and the V segment lost 1 base, leaving 7 bases of the junction unmatched. The CDR3 bases are TGCAGTGCTAGAGGAAAGGGACTAGCCCTCTACGAGCAGTACTTC. Protein: CSARGKGLALYEQYF.

This clonotype showed up many times. The chain recombines TRBV18 with TRBJ2-2; 9 bases line up with TRBD1. With 0 bases clipped from V and 3 bases from J, the junction kept 5 bases outside the gene matches. Germline CDR1 is KGHSH and CDR2 is LQKENI. The CDR3 covers 17 residues. The CDR3 region has the DNA TGTGCCAGCTCACCACCTTGGACAGGGGTGGACACCGGGGAGCTGTTTTTT. This encodes CASSPPWTGVDTGELFF.

A remark on this clonotype: This may be a read error, as it is one base from a much larger clone. The rearrangement uses TRBV20-1 and TRBJ1-1; D is undetermined. Germline-derived CDR1 and CDR2 are DFQATT and SNEGSKA (reference sequence). The length of the CDR3 is 18 residues. CDR3 loop: CCAREVSSSVIPTVEAFF. The CDR3, as DNA: TGCTGTGCTAGAGAGGTATCTTCCTCAGTAATACCCACGGTTGAAGCTTTCTTT.

This clonotype was detected ten times or more. The V call is TRBV5-1, the J call TRBJ1-6, with D possibly TRBD1 on 5 matching bases. From germline, CDR1 is SGHRS and CDR2 YFSETQ. The CDR3 length is 14 residues. The ends were cut back, 0 bases at V and 7 bases at J, with 8 bases in the middle. CDR3 nucleotide sequence: TGCGCCAGCAGCTTGGGGGACGCAAATTCACCCCTCCACTTT. This translates into CASSLGDANSPLHF.

This clonotype was counted at least ten times. V is TRBV7-9 and J is TRBJ2-1; TRBD1 matches at 7 bases. V lost 6 bases, J lost 8 bases, and 7 bases stayed unmatched. CDR1 and CDR2 from the germline V gene are SEHNR and FQNEAQ (reference sequence). CDR3 size: 13 residues. CDR3 residues: CASRPQGPDEQFF. The CDR3 DNA reads as TGTGCCAGCAGACCACAGGGGCCGGATGAGCAGTTCTTC. The whole variable domain, filled in from reference TRBV7-9 and TRBJ2-1, reads DTGVSQNPRHKITKRGQNVTFRCDPISEHNRLYWYRQTLGQGPEFLTYFQNEAQLEKSRLLSDRFSAERPKGSFSTLEIQRTEQGDSAMYLCASRPQGPDEQFFGPGTRLTVL.

The sample holds many counts of this clonotype. This chain links TRBV20-1 with TRBJ1-6; 9 bases fit TRBD1. J gave up 10 bases and V 5 bases, and 6 bases lay outside the gene matches. Germline-derived CDR1 and CDR2 are DFQATT and SNEGSKA (reference sequence). CDR3 length equals 13 residues. CDR3 in amino acids: CSAPGTGTSPLHF. For the CDR3, the DNA is TGCAGTGCTCCCGGGACAGGGACCTCACCCCTCCACTTT.

This clonotype was recorded many times. The chain is built from TRBV6-5 and TRBJ2-3; 7 bases map to TRBD1. This CDR3 has 14 amino acids. V lost 5 bases to trimming and J lost 0 bases; unmatched junction nucleotides: 2. Per germline, CDR1 MNHEY and CDR2 SVGAGI. CDR3 loop: CASSPTGSTDTQYF. The CDR3 DNA sequence: TGTGCCAGCAGTCCGACAGGGAGCACAGATACGCAGTATTTT.

This clonotype was counted ten times or more. The rearrangement joins TRBV7-8 to TRBJ2-2, with D perhaps TRBD1 (5 bases). V was clipped by 4 bases and J by 6 bases, with 9 bases between them. The germline CDR1 and CDR2 sequences are SGHVS and FQNEAQ. The CDR3 consists of 13 residues. The CDR3 DNA sequence: TGTGCCAGCAGCTCGGACATTTCCGGGGAGCTGTTTTTT. Translation: CASSSDISGELFF.

This clonotype has ten or more counts. The rearrangement links TRBV28 to TRBJ2-7; no reliable D call. Trimming pared 2 bases from V and 7 bases from J, leaving 9 bases between. This CDR3 contains 12 residues. Per germline, CDR1 MDHEN and CDR2 SYDVKM. DNA of the CDR3: TGTGCCAGCAGTTTAAGGCCGAGGGAGCAGTACTTC. Translating gives CASSLRPREQYF. Full variable domain (outside the CDR3, taken from reference TRBV28 and TRBJ2-7): DVKVTQSSRYLVKRTGEKVFLECVQDMDHENMFWYRQDPGLGLRLIYFSYDVKMKEKGDIPEGYSVSREKKERFSLILESASTNQTSMYLCASSLRPREQYFGPGTRLTVT.